The 5 T cell receptor beta chains below all came from one sample that was sequenced in a study of cytotoxic CD8 clonotypes in ibrutinib-treated CLL (dated by TCRdb to the early 2020s). Receptor libraries were prepared by the immunoSEQ multiplex PCR assay. As stored in TCRdb, this immuneACCESS dataset retains in-frame rearrangements with V and J assigned. A fraction of the clones does not appear; measured against another copy, unresolved V genes explain less than half of the discrepancy, and the remainder lacks a known reason. The sample records 42,000 or so clones, approximately 67% of which are singletons. The ten largest clones take up 6.5% to 8% of the sample. This specimen's time point label, interpreted: progressive disease on ibrutinib. The input for sequencing was PBMCs, taken at disease progression, from a patient treated with ibrutinib. The receptors stem from a human donor with chronic lymphocytic leukemia.

The chain joins TRBV2 to TRBJ2-1; 8 bases are a match to TRBD1. The V segment lost 6 bases and the J segment 14 bases; nucleotides outside the gene matches: 12. The germline V gene has CDR1 SNHLY and CDR2 FYNNEI. This CDR3 spans 13 amino acids. The CDR3: CASRPTGGETEFF. The CDR3 bases are TGTGCCAGCAGGCCTACAGGGGGTGAGACGGAGTTCTTC.

V and J are TRBV2 and TRBJ2-7; the D is unclear. This CDR3 is 14 amino acids long. Germline V lookup: CDR1 SNHLY, CDR2 FYNNEI. The V end lost 1 base, the J end lost 3 bases, and 10 bases lay between the germline ends. The CDR3 nucleotides are TGTGCCAGCAGTGAAGACGGGTTTTTCTACGAGCAGTACTTC. Amino acid sequence: CASSEDGFFYEQYF.

The chain joins TRBV5-1 to TRBJ1-3; D uncertain. Germline V gene sequence: CDR1 SGHRS, CDR2 YFSETQ. V lost 1 base to trimming and J lost 0 bases, with 11 bases between them. The CDR3 consists of 16 residues. The CDR3 sequence is CASSLKDLHSGNTIYF. The CDR3, as DNA: TGCGCCAGCAGCTTGAAGGATCTTCACTCTGGAAACACCATATATTTT.

The rearrangement joins TRBV2 to TRBJ1-5; D is possibly TRBD1 (6 bases). V was trimmed by 8 bases and J by 2 bases, leaving 13 bases between them. Germline-derived CDR1 and CDR2 are SNHLY and FYNNEI. The CDR3 runs to 14 residues. CDR3 DNA: TGTGCCAGCTCGTGGGGGCTCGGCAATCAGCCCCAGCATTTT. Its protein product is CASSWGLGNQPQHF.

The V gene is TRBV7-8, the J gene TRBJ2-3; a weak D match, TRBD2 (6 bases). Germline CDR1 SGHVS, CDR2 FQNEAQ. The V gene lost 3 bases and the J gene lost 11 bases, with 12 bases spanning the gap. The length of the CDR3 is 12 residues. The CDR3 loop is CASSLRDSKQYF. CDR3 DNA sequence: TGTGCCAGCAGCTTGCGGGACTCCAAGCAGTATTTT.